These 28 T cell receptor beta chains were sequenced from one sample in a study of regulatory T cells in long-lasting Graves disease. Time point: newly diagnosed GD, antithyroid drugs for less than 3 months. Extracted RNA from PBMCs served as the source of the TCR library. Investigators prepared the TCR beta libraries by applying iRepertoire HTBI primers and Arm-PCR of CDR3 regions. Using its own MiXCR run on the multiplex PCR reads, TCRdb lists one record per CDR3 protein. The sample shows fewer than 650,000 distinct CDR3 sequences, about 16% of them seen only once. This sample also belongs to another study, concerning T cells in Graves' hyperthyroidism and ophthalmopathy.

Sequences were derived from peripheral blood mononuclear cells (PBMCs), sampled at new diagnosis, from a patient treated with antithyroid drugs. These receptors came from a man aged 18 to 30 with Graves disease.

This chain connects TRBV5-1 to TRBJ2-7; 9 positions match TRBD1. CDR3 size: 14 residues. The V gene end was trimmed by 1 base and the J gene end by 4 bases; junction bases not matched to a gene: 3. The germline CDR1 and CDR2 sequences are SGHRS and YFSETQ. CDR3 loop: CASSLKQGAYEQYF. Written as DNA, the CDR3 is TGCGCCAGCAGCTTGAAACAGGGGGCATACGAGCAGTACTTC.

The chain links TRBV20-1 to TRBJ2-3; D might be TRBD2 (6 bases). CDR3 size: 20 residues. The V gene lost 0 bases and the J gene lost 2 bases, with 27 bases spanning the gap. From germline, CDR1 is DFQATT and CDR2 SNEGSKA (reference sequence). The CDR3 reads CSARDMAGYNIGLNTDTQYF. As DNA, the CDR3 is TGCAGTGCTAGAGATATGGCCGGATATAATATTGGACTAAACACAGATACGCAGTATTTT.

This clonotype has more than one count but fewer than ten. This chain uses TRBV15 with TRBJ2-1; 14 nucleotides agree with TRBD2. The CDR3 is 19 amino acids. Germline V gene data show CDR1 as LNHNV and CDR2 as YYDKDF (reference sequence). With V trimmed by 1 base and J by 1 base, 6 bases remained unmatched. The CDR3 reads CATSRGLGTSGSSYNEQFF. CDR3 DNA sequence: TGTGCCACCAGCAGAGGACTTGGGACTAGCGGGAGTTCCTACAATGAGCAGTTCTTC. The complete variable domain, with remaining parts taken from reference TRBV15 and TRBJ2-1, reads DAMVIQNPRYQVTQFGKPVTLSCSQTLNHNVMYWYQQKSSQAPKLLFHYYDKDFNNEADTPDNFQSRRPNTSFCFLDIRSPGLGDTAMYLCATSRGLGTSGSSYNEQFFGPGTRLTVL.

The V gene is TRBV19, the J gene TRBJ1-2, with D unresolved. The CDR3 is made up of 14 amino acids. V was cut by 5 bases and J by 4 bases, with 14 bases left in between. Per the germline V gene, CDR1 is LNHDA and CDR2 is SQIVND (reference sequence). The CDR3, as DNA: TGTGCCAGTAGTTCTTCCTTTTGGGTCTATGGCTACACCTTC. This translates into CASSSSFWVYGYTF.

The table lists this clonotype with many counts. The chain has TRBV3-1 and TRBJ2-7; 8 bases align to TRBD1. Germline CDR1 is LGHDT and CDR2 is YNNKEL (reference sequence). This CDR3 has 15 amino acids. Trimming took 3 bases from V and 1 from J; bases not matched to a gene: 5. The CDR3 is CASSHLDRDSYEQYF. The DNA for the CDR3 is TGTGCCAGCAGCCATTTGGACAGGGATTCCTACGAGCAGTACTTC.

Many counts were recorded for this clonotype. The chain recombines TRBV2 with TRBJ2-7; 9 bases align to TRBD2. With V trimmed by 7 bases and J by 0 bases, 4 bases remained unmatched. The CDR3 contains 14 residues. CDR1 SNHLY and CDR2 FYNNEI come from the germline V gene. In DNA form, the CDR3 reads TGTGCCAGCAACCTAGCGGGGAACTCCTACGAGCAGTACTTC. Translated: CASNLAGNSYEQYF. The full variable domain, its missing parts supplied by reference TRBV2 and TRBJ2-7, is EPEVTQTPSHQVTQMGQEVILRCVPISNHLYFYWYRQILGQKVEFLVSFYNNEISEKSEIFDDQFSVERPDGSNFTLKIRSTKLEDSAMYFCASNLAGNSYEQYFGPGTRLTVT.

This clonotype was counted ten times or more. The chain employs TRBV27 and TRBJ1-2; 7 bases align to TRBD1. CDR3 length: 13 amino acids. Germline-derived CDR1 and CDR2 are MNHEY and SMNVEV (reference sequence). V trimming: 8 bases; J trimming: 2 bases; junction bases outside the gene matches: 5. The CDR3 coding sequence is TGTGCCAGCGGGGGACAGTCCAACTATGGCTACACCTTC. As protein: CASGGQSNYGYTF.

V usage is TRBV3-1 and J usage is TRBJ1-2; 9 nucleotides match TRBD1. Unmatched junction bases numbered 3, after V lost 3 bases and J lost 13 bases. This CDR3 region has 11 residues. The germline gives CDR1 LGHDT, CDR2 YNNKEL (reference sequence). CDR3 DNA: TGTGCCAGCAGCCACACAGGGGGCAGCACCTTC. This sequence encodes CASSHTGGSTF.

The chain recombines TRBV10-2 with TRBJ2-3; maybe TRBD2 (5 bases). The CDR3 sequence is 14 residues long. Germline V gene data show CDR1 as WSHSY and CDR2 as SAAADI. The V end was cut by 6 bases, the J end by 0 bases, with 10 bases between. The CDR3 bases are TGCGCCAGCAGCCGGCGGGCGAGCACAGATACGCAGTATTTT. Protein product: CASSRRASTDTQYF.

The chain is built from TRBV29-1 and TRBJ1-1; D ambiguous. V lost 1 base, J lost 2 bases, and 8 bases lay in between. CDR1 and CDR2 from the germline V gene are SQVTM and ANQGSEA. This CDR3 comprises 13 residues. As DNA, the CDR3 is TGCAGCGTTGAAGGGGGTGGTAACACTGAAGCTTTCTTT. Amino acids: CSVEGGGNTEAFF.

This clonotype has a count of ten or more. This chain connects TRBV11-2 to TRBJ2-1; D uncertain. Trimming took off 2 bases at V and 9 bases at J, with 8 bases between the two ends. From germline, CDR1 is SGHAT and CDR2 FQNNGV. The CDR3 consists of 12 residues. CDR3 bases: TGTGCCAGCAGCTTATCGGACCGTGAGCAGTTCTTC. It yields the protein CASSLSDREQFF.

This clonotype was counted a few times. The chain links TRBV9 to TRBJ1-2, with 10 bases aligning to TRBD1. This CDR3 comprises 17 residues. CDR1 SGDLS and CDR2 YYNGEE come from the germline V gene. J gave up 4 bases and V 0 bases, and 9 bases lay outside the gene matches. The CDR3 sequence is CASSVVPDRGGTYGYTF. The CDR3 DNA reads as TGTGCCAGCAGCGTAGTACCGGACAGGGGGGGTACCTATGGCTACACCTTC.

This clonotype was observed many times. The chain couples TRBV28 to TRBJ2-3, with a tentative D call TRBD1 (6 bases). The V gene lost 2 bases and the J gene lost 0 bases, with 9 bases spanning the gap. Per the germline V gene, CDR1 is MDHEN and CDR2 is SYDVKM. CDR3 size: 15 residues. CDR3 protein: CASSLPGASTDTQYF. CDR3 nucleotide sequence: TGTGCCAGCAGTTTACCAGGGGCTAGCACAGATACGCAGTATTTT.

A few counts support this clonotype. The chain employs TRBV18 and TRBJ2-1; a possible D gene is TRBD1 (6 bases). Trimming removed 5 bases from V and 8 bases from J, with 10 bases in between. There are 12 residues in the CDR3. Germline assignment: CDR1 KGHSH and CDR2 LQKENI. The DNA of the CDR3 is TGTGCCAGCTCATCCAGGGGCGATGAGCAGTTCTTC. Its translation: CASSSRGDEQFF. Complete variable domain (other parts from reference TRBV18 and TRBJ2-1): NAGVMQNPRHLVRRRGQEARLRCSPMKGHSHVYWYRQLPEEGLKFMVYLQKENIIDESGMPKERFSAEFPKEGPSILRIQQVVRGDSAAYFCASSSRGDEQFFGPGTRLTVL.

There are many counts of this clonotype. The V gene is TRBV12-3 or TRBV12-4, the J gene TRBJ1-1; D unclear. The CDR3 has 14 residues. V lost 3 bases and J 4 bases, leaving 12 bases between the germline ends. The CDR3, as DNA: TGTGCCAGCAGTTTGTGGGGTTCGGGCACTGAAGCTTTCTTT. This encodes CASSLWGSGTEAFF.

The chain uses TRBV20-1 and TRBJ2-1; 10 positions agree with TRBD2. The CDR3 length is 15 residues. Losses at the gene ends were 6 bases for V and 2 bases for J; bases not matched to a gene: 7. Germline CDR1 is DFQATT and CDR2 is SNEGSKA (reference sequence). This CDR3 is CSAGTGTSAYNEQFF. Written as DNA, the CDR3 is TGCAGTGCAGGAACCGGGACTAGCGCCTACAATGAGCAGTTCTTC.

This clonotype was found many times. The CDR3 region is CASTYVGDTEAFF. CDR3 in DNA: TGTGCCAGCACCTATGTCGGGGACACTGAAGCTTTCTTT. V usage is TRBV7-9 and J usage is TRBJ1-1; D unresolved. The CDR3 has 13 residues. V was shortened by 7 bases and J by 3 bases, with 12 bases between the two germline ends. The germline CDR1 and CDR2 sequences are SEHNR and FQNEAQ (reference sequence).

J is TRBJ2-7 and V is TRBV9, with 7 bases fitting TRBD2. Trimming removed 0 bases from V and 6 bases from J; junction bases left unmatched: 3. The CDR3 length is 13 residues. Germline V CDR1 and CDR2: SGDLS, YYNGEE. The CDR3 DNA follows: TGTGCCAGCAGCGTAGGCGGGAGTTCCGAGCAGTACTTC. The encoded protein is CASSVGGSSEQYF.

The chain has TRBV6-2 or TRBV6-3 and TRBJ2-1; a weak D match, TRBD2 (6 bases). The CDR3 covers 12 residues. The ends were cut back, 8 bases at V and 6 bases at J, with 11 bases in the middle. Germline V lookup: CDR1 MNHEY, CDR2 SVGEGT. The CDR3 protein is CASDGGINEQFF. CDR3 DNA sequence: TGTGCCAGCGACGGCGGGATCAATGAGCAGTTCTTC.

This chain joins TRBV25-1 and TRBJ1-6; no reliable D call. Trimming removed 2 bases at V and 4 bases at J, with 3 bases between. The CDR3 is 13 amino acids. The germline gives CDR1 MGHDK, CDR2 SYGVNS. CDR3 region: CASSERYNSPLHF. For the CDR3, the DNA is TGTGCCAGCAGTGAACGATATAATTCACCCCTCCACTTT. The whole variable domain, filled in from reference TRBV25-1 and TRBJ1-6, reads EADIYQTPRYLVIGTGKKITLECSQTMGHDKMYWYQQDPGMELHLIHYSYGVNSTEKGDLSSESTVSRIRTEHFPLTLESARPSHTSQYLCASSERYNSPLHFGNGTRLTVT.

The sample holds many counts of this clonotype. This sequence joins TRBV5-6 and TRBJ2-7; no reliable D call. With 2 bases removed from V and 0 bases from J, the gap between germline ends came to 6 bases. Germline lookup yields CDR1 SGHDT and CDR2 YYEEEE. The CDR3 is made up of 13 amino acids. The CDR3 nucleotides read TGTGCCAGCAGCTTCGGAATCTCCTACGAGCAGTACTTC. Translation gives CASSFGISYEQYF. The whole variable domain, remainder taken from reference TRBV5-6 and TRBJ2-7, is DAGVTQSPTHLIKTRGQQVTLRCSPKSGHDTVSWYQQALGQGPQFIFQYYEEEERQRGNFPDRFSGHQFPNYSSELNVNALLLGDSALYLCASSFGISYEQYFGPGTRLTVT.

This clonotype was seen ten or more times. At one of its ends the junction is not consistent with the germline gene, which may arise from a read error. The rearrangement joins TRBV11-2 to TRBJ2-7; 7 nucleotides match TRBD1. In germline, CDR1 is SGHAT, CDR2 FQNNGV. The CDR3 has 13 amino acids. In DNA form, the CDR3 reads TGCGCCAGCAGCTTGGACAGGCGATACGAGCAGTACTTC. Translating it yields CASSLDRRYEQYF. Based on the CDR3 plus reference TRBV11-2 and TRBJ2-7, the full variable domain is EAGVAQSPRYKIIEKRQSVAFWCNPISGHATLYWYQQILGQGPKLLIQFQNNGVVDDSQLPKDRFSAERLKGVDSTLKIQPAKLEDSAVYLCASSLDRRYEQYFGPGTRLTVT.

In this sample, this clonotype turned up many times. CDR3: CASSLRLAGGRNEQFF. The CDR3 DNA follows: TGTGCCAGCAGTTTAAGGTTAGCGGGAGGGCGAAATGAGCAGTTCTTC. V is TRBV27 and J is TRBJ2-1; 11 positions agree with TRBD2. The CDR3 length is 16 residues. The V gene's germline CDR1 is MNHEY and CDR2 SMNVEV (reference sequence). J lost 7 bases, V lost 2 bases, and 7 bases had no gene match.

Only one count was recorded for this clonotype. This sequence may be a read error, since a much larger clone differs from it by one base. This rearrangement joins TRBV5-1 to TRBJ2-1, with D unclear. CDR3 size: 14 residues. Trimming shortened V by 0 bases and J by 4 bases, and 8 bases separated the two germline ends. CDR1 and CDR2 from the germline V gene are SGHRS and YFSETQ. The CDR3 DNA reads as TGCGCCAGCAGCTTGGCCGACAATTACAATGAGCAGTTCTTC. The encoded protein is CASSLADNYNEQFF. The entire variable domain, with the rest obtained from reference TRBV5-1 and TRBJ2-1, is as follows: KAGVTQTPRYLIKTRGQQVTLSCSPISGHRSVSWYQQTPGQGLQFLFEYFSETQRNKGNFPGRFSGRQFSNSRSEMNVSTLELGDSALYLCASSLADNYNEQFFGPGTRLTVL.

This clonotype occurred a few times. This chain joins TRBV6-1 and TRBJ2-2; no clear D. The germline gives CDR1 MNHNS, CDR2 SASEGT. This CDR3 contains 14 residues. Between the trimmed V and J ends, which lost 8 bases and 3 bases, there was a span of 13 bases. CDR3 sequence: CASVQNFDTGELFF. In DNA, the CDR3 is TGTGCCAGCGTACAAAACTTCGACACCGGGGAGCTGTTTTTT.

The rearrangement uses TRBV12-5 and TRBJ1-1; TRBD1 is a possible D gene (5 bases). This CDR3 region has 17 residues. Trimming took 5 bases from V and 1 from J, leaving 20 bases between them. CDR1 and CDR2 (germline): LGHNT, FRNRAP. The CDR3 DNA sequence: TGTGCTAGTGGTCCACACGGGACTACGTTTTGGAACACTGAAGCTTTCTTT. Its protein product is CASGPHGTTFWNTEAFF.

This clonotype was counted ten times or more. DNA for the CDR3: TGTGCCAGCAGCCCGGCCCGGGGGACCCCCTCCTACAATGAGCAGTTCTTC. This codes for CASSPARGTPSYNEQFF. The V and J genes are TRBV7-8 and TRBJ2-1, with D possibly matching TRBD2 (6 bases). Germline V gives CDR1 SGHVS, CDR2 FQNEAQ. Between the trimmed V and J ends, which lost 5 bases and 0 bases, there was a span of 17 bases. This CDR3 contains 17 residues.

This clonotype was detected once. The CDR3 coding sequence is TGCAGTGCTAGAGATGTCGGGGGATGGGGCACAGATACGCAGTATTTT. Encoded protein: CSARDVGGWGTDTQYF. This rearrangement joins TRBV20-1 to TRBJ2-3, with D possibly TRBD2 on 6 matching bases. V was clipped by 0 bases and J by 1 base, with 14 bases between them. Germline V gene sequence: CDR1 DFQATT, CDR2 SNEGSKA (reference sequence). There are 16 residues in the CDR3.